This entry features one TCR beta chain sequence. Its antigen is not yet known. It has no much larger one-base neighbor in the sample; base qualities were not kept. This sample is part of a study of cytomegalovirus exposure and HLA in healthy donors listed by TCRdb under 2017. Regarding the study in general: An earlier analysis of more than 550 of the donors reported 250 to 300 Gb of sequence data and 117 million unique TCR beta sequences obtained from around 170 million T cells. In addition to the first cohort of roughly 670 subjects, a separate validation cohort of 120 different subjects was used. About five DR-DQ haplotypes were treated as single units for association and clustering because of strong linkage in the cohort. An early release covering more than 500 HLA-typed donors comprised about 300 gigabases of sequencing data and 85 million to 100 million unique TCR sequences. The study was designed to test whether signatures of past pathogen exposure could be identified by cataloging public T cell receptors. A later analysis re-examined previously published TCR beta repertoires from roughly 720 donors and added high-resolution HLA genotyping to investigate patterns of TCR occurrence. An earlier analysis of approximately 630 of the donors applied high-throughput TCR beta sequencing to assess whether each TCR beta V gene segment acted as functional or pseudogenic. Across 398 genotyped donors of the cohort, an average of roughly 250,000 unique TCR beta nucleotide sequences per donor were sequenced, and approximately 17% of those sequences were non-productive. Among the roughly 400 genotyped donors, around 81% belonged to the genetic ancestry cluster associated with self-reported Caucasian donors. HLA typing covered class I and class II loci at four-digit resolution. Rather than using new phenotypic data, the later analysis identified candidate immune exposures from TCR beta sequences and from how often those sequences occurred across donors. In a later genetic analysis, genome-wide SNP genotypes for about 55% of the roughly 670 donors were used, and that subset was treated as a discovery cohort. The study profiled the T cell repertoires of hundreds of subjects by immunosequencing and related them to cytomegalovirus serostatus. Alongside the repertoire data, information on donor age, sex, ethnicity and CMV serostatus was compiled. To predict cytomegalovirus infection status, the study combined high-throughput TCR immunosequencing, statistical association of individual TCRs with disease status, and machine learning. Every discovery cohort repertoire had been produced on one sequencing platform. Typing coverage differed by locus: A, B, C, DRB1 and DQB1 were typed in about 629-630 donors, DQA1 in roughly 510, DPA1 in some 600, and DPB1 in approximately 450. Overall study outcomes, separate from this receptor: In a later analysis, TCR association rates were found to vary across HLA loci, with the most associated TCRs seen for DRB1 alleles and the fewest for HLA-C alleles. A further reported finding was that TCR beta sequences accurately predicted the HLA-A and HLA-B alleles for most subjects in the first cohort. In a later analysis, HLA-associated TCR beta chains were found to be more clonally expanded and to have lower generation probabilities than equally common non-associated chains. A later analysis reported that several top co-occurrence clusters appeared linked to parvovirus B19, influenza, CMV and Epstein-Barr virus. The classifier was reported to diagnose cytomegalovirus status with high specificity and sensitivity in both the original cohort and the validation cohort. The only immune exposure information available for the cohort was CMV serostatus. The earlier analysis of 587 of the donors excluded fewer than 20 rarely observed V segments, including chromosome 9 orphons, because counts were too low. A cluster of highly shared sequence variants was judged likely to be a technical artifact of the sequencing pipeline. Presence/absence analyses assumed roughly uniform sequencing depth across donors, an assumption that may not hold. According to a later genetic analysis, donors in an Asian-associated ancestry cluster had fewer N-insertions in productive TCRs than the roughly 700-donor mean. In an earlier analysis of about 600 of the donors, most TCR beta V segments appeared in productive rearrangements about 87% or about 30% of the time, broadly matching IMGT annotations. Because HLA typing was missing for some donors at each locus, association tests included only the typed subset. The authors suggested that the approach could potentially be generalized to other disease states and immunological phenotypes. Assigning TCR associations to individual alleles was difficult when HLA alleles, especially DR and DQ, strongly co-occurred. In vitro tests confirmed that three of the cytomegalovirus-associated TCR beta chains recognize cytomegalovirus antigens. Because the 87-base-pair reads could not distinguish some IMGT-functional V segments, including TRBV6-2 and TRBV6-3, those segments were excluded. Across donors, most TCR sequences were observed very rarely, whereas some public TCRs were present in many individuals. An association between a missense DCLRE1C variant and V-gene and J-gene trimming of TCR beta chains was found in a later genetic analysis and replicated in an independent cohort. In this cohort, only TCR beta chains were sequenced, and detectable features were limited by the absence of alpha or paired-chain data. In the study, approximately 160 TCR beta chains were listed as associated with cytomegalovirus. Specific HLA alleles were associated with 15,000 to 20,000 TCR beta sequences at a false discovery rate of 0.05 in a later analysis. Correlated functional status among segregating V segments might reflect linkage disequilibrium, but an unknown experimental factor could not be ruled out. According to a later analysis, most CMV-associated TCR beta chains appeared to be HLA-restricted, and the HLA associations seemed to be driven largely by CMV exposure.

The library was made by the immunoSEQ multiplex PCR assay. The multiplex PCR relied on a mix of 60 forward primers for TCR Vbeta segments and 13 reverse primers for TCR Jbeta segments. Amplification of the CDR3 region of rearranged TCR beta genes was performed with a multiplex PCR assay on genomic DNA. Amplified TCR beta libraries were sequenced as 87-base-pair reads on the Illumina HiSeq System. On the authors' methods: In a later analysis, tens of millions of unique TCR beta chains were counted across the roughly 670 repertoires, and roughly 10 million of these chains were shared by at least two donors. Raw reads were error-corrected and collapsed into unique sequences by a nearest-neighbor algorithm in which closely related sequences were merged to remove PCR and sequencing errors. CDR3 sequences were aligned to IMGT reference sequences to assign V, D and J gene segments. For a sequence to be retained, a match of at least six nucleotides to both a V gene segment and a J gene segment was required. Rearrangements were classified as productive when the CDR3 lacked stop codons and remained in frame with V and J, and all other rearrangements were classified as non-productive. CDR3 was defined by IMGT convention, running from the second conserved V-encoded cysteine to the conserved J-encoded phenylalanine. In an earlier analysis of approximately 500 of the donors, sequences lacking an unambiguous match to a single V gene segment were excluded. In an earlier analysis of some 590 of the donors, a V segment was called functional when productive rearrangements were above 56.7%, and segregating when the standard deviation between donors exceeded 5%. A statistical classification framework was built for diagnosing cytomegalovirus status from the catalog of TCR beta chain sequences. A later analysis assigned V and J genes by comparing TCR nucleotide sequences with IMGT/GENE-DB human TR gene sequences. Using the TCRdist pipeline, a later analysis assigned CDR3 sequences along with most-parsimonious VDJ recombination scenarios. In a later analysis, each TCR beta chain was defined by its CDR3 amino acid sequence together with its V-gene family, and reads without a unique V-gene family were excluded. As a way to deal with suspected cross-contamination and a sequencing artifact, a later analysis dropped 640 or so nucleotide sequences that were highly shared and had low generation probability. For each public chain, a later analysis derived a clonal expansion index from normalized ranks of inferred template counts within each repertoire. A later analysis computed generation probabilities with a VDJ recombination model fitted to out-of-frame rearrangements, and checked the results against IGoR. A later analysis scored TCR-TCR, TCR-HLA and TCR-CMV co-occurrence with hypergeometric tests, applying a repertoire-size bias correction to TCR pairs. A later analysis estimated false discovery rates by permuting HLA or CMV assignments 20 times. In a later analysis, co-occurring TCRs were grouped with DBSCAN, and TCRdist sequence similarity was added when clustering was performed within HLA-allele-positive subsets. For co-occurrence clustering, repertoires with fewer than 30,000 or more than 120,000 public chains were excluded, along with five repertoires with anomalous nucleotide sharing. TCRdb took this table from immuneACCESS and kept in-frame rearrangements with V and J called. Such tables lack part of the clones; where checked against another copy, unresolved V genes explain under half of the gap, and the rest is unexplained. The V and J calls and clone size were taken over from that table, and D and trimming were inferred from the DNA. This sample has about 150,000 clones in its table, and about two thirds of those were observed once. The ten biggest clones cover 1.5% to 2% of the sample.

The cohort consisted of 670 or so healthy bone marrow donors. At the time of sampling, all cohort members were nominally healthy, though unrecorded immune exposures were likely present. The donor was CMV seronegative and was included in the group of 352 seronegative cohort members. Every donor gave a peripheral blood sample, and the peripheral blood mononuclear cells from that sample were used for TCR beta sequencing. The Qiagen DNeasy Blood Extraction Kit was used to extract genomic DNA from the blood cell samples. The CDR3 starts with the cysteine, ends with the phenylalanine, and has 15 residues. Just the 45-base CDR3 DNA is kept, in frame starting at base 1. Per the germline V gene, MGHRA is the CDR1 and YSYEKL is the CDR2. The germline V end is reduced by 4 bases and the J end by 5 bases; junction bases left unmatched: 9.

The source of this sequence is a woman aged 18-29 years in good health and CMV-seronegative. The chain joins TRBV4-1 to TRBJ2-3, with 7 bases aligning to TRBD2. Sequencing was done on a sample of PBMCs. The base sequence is TGCGCCAGCAGCCTAGTTGGACTAGTCTTAGATACGCAGTATTTT. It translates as CASSLVGLVLDTQYF.